The rows below give T cell receptor beta chains drawn from one sample of a study of cytomegalovirus exposure and HLA in healthy donors. Profiled with immunoSEQ multiplex PCR; TCRdb holds only in-frame clones, not every one. The sample contains about 130,000 clones, 75% to 90% of which appear only once. The sequenced sample was PBMCs. These receptors came from a woman between 18 and 30 years old in good health and CMV-seronegative. Both conserved end residues are trimmed from each CDR3. Clone size is stated in some rows and not others, as once, few, many or a class when expanded.

clone size	V gene	J gene	CDR3 protein
-	TRBV5-5	TRBJ1-1	ASSLGLLNTEAF
-	TRBV7-2	TRBJ2-1	ASSLGVAGFNNEQF
once	TRBV7-9	TRBJ2-5	ASSLTTPRGRLRRETQY
-	TRBV11-3	TRBJ2-3	ASSLGSGGNTDTQY
-	TRBV30	TRBJ1-5	ASSTGSNQPQH
-	TRBV6-1	TRBJ2-7	ASSEWYSGRAQSYEQY
-	TRBV28	TRBJ2-3	ASSPTGSSTDTQY
once	TRBV5-6	TRBJ1-1	ASSFSLEAF
few	TRBV7-9	TRBJ2-1	ASSWEREQF
-	TRBV10-2	TRBJ2-6	ASSEEGTGANVLT
-	TRBV4-1	TRBJ2-5	ASSQDQGAGETQY
once	TRBV15	TRBJ2-7	ATSRTAGEQY
-	TRBV15	TRBJ1-1	ATSRSGGLNTEAF
-	TRBV6-1	TRBJ2-5	ASSSGGKTQY
-	TRBV9	TRBJ2-1	ASSVAGLAGGLNEQF
-	TRBV5-1	TRBJ1-5	ASSATGDQPQH
-	TRBV28	TRBJ1-4	ASSSPPQGEKLF
-	TRBV5-1	TRBJ2-7	ASSLGDAGGEQY
-	TRBV13	TRBJ2-1	ASSRGQNEQF
-	TRBV11-2	TRBJ2-2	ASSLPLAGAGELF
-	TRBV7-6	TRBJ2-3	ASSLGVGTDTQY
-	TRBV29-1	TRBJ2-3	SVLESTDTQY
once	TRBV2	TRBJ1-1	ASSQGQGNHF
-	TRBV7-2	TRBJ2-1	AIADGAGGMNEQF
-	TRBV5-4	TRBJ2-3	ASSLDGQAGGDTQY
once	TRBV4-1	TRBJ2-7	ASSQDSSGAPY
-	TRBV18	TRBJ2-2	ASSRSRDIYEVTGELF
once	TRBV28	TRBJ2-1	ASSSPLKTYNEQF
-	TRBV25-1	TRBJ1-2	ASRSPAGDDGYT
-	TRBV4-1	TRBJ1-5	ASSQGRGEGQPQH
-	TRBV5-1	TRBJ2-1	ASSLQRVHNEQF
-	TRBV6-5	TRBJ2-7	ASGNRVDEQY
-	TRBV28	TRBJ1-3	ASSLIPHLSRGKAGNTIY
-	TRBV19	TRBJ2-2	ASTHLAGTRELF
once	TRBV7-8	TRBJ1-2	ASSRSGDNYGYT
-	TRBV6-4	TRBJ1-1	ASSETDNTEAF
-	TRBV19	TRBJ1-1	ASSMRRDRGPDTEAF
-	TRBV19	TRBJ2-1	ASSRGQRNNEQF
-	TRBV14	TRBJ2-7	ASSQYRFYEQY
-	TRBV11-3	TRBJ2-7	ASTPGGGEQY
once	TRBV29-1	TRBJ2-7	SVVFGQEGGGYEQY
once	TRBV5-4	TRBJ2-7	ASSLPQGHEQY
-	TRBV18	TRBJ1-2	ASSPVLFHPGQGAQGYT
-	TRBV28	TRBJ1-1	ASREPSGGRTEAF
once	TRBV29-1	TRBJ2-7	SVRQGSYEQY
-	TRBV6-5	TRBJ2-3	ASTVGGVTDTQY
-	TRBV6-1	TRBJ2-6	ASSEATGANVLT
-	TRBV15	TRBJ2-3	ATSRGLAGSTDTQY
-	TRBV19	TRBJ2-7	ASSAARTTYEQY